This T cell receptor beta chain was observed in a study of CD8 T cells in ankylosing spondylitis. The CDR3 is made up of 16 amino acids. Trimming pared 2 bases from V and 0 bases from J, leaving 11 bases between. Germline values: CDR1 SGHAT, CDR2 FQNNGV. General observations from the study: Within ankylosing spondylitis blood, a TCR beta motif made up of several highly homologous variants appeared to be characteristic.

This clonotype turned up a few times. Antigen: not known. Each CDR3 protein is one row after TCRdb ran MiXCR on the 5' RACE reads. Among about 450,000 distinct CDR3 sequences, roughly a quarter were seen once, and the ten largest hold about 0.9%. Specimen: blood, either unsorted or a sorted T cell fraction (not recorded which). V usage is TRBV11-2 and J usage is TRBJ1-3; tentative D call: TRBD1 (5 bases). The TCR sequence derives from a male donor with ankylosing spondylitis. Written as DNA, the CDR3 is TGTGCCAGCAGCTTAACCTCAAGGGGCTCTGGAAACACCATATATTTT. It specifies CASSLTSRGSGNTIYF.